The clone carrying this T cell receptor (beta chain) was observed a handful of times. Its antigen is as yet unknown. The source of the sample is a study of T cell responses to AZD1222 COVID-19 vaccine. Study observations and caveats: Repertoires in all cases were sampled only once the peak T cell response had passed. There were mostly white British donors and more females than males, and clonal diversity was possibly underestimated. AZD1222 recipients seropositive at baseline numbered only six or seven. A rise in Spike-specific TCR breadth and depth followed two AZD1222 doses.

The V gene's germline CDR1 is SGHTA and CDR2 FQGTGA. CDR3 length: 13 amino acids. Trimming shortened V by 5 bases and J by 6 bases, and 13 bases separated the two germline ends. The assay was immunoSEQ multiplex PCR, and TCRdb's table has in-frame clones only and misses some. The data contain some 140,000 clones, more than 90% of them singletons. The chain employs TRBV7-3 and TRBJ1-2; TRBD1 might be the D (5 bases). The sequence was collected from an adult in good health. Sequences were derived from peripheral blood, sampled on day 0 of AZD1222 vaccination. In nucleotides, the CDR3 is TGTGCCAGCAGCGTCACCCAGGGCCATGGCTACACCTTC. Its translation: CASSVTQGHGYTF.